The T cell receptor (beta chain) under discussion was sequenced for a study of Tregs in tolerant kidney transplant recipients. Study outcomes and limitations: Antigen-driven expansion was suggested because donor-specific Tregs expanded more than all Tregs in tolerant patients. Tregs expanded with activated donor B cells seemed most donor-specific.

Recipients received nonmyeloablative bone marrow transplants from related graft donors, with transient mixed chimerism. Unstimulated Tregs (CD4+CD25+CD127-) and CD4+CD25- non-Tregs were sorted from PBMCs. Regarding this clone: Antigen: not known.

Sequencing was performed with immunoSEQ multiplex PCR; in TCRdb, only in-frame clones are kept and a portion is missing. The sample records 80,000 or so clones, roughly 90% being singletons. The starting material was CD4+ T cells from blood (PBMCs), obtained 24 months after the transplant. The receptor's source is a human patient who received a combined kidney and bone marrow transplant. Part of the T cells may come from the graft donor.

CDR3 loop: CAWSQGTLNQPQHF. The CDR3 nucleotides read TGTGCCTGGAGTCAAGGGACACTGAATCAGCCCCAGCATTTT. The chain couples TRBV30 to TRBJ1-5, with D possibly being TRBD1 (6 bases). V lost 2 bases and J lost 4, with 12 bases in between. CDR1 is GTSNPN and CDR2 is SVGIG in the germline V gene (reference sequence). This CDR3 spans 14 amino acids.